The present T cell receptor beta chain was sequenced within a study of T cell repertoires in cytomegalovirus infection (dated by TCRdb to about 2019). Background on the whole study: Donor HLA type was relevant to the analysis, because carriage of CMV infection together with the matching HLA type was indicated by public TCR beta signatures. Study-wide findings and limitations: In both this cohort and an independent roughly 350-donor cohort, the cumulative frequency of public TCR beta family members distinguished carriers of CMV infection plus the relevant HLA type. The ex vivo response was dominated by HLA-C-restricted CMV-specific TCR beta clonotypes, and the single most frequent clonotype in two of eight donors was supplied by these HLA-C-restricted clonotypes.

The listed sequencing device is Illumina HiSeq 1500. TCRdb reran the public reads through fastp at Q25 and MiXCR, keeping productive beta chains. Rows are combined by CDR3 protein, so each entry shows the most common genes and DNA. This sample is represented by some 180,000 distinct CDR3 sequences; about 15% of them were singletons. The top ten constitute roughly 24% of the sample. The CDR3 goes from the cysteine to the phenylalanine over 16 residues. Only the CDR3 part of the read is kept: 48 bases, read in frame from the first base. The germline V gene (reference sequence) sets CDR1 to WNHNN and CDR2 to SYGVQD. V loses 6 bases, J loses 2 bases, and the germline ends lie 20 bases apart. Concerning this clonotype itself: Its antigen target is currently unknown. Base quality data are lacking; no much larger clone is found one base away.

The chain employs TRBV10-1 and TRBJ2-7; perhaps TRBD2 is the D gene, with 6 bases matching. The sample consisted of CD8+ T cells from PBMCs. The sequence was obtained from a human donor in good health (CMV status not recorded). Some clones in this sample may be carry-over from other donors' samples. The DNA sequence reads TGCGCCAGCAGCGCATCGGCCGGGACTGTACCCTACGAGCAGTACTTC. It translates to CASSASAGTVPYEQYF.